This record concerns one T cell receptor beta chain sequence. Antigen unknown. Profiling relied on immunoSEQ multiplex PCR, and the TCRdb table lists in-frame clones only, not all of them. The sample has some 100,000 clones, around nine tenths seen once; the top ten hold about 3%. CDR1 is LGHNA and CDR2 is YSLEER in the germline V gene. The V end was cut by 1 base, the J end by 4 bases, with 17 bases between. The CDR3 contains 17 residues. This sample was taken from a study of T cell responses to AZD1222 COVID-19 vaccine. Study outcomes and limitations: Increases in Spike-specific TCR breadth and depth were seen after two AZD1222 doses. Nearly half of spike-specific TCRs reportedly target variant regions that are unmutated in the B.1.351 and B.1.1.7 variants.

The chain uses TRBV4-3 and TRBJ2-1; perhaps TRBD2 as D (7 bases). The sequence came from an adult who received the AZD1222 COVID-19 vaccine. The starting material was peripheral blood, obtained 28 days after the second AZD1222 dose. The CDR3 protein is CASSQVAGVQGYNEQFF. The CDR3, as DNA: TGCGCCAGCAGCCAAGTTGCGGGGGTTCAGGGGTACAATGAGCAGTTCTTC.